These 31 T cell receptor beta chains came from one sample sequenced in a study of blood T cell repertoires in COVID-19. Measured with immunoSEQ multiplex PCR; TCRdb has only the in-frame clones, and not every one. This sample has 45,000 to 65,000 clones, with around nine tenths found just once. The sequenced material came from peripheral blood. All receptors derive from a human donor in a cohort sampled during active COVID-19.

The genes are TRBV4-1 and TRBJ1-4; D gene unclear. The germline V gene has CDR1 MGHRA and CDR2 YSYEKL. CDR3 size: 15 residues. V lost 4 bases and J lost 0, with 9 bases in between. The CDR3 sequence is CASSPGPPTNEKLFF. The CDR3 region has the DNA TGCGCCAGCAGCCCGGGTCCTCCAACTAATGAAAAACTGTTTTTT.

The CDR3 sequence: CASSLAMGLNSPLHF. In DNA form, the CDR3 reads TGTGCCAGCAGCTTAGCGATGGGGCTAAATTCACCCCTCCACTTT. The V gene is TRBV7-2, the J gene TRBJ1-6; the D gene is possibly TRBD1 (5 bases). This CDR3 contains 15 residues. The germline CDR1 and CDR2 sequences are SGHTA and FQGNSA. With 0 bases removed from V and 7 bases from J, the gap between germline ends came to 10 bases.

This clone was seen once. This chain joins TRBV30 and TRBJ2-1; D might be TRBD2 (6 bases). V gave up 0 bases and J gave up 5 bases, with 17 bases separating them. CDR3 size: 16 residues. Germline lookup yields CDR1 GTSNPN and CDR2 SVGIG (reference sequence). CDR3 sequence: CAWSVGLRTTHNEQFF. CDR3 DNA: TGTGCCTGGAGTGTTGGGTTAAGGACTACCCACAATGAGCAGTTCTTC.

The chain couples TRBV7-9 to TRBJ2-1; D unclear. The CDR3 contains 13 residues. Germline CDR1 reads SEHNR; CDR2 reads FQNEAQ (reference sequence). V lost 7 bases and J 10 bases, leaving 17 bases between the germline ends. The CDR3 spells CASNPPGVGEQFF. The DNA for the CDR3 is TGTGCCAGCAACCCGCCCGGAGTTGGGGAGCAGTTCTTC. Drawing the rest from reference TRBV7-9 and TRBJ2-1, the complete variable domain is DTGVSQNPRHKITKRGQNVTFRCDPISEHNRLYWYRQTLGQGPEFLTYFQNEAQLEKSRLLSDRFSAERPKGSFSTLEIQRTEQGDSAMYLCASNPPGVGEQFFGPGTRLTVL.

The chain links TRBV9 to TRBJ2-3, with 9 bases that match TRBD2. The CDR3 consists of 16 residues. Germline trimming cut 0 bases from V and 2 bases from J; bases unmatched to any gene: 4. Per the germline V gene, CDR1 is SGDLS and CDR2 is YYNGEE. CDR3 bases: TGTGCCAGCAGCGTAGTGGCGGGGGGGTTCACAGATACGCAGTATTTT. Translating it yields CASSVVAGGFTDTQYF. The variable domain in full, completed from reference TRBV9 and TRBJ2-3, reads DSGVTQTPKHLITATGQRVTLRCSPRSGDLSVYWYQQSLDQGLQFLIQYYNGEERAKGNILERFSAQQFPDLHSELNLSSLELGDSALYFCASSVVAGGFTDTQYFGPGTRLTVL.

The chain employs TRBV27 and TRBJ1-1; tentatively, D is TRBD1 (5 bases). Trimming took 5 bases from V and 2 from J, leaving 9 bases between them. Per germline, CDR1 MNHEY and CDR2 SMNVEV (reference sequence). The CDR3 extends over 13 amino acids. The CDR3 nucleotides read TGTGCCAGCAGTGTCAGGGAAAACACTGAAGCTTTCTTT. Translating it yields CASSVRENTEAFF.

This chain uses TRBV2 with TRBJ2-3; TRBD1 matches at 7 bases. V trimming: 7 bases; J trimming: 3 bases; junction bases outside the gene matches: 7. There are 14 residues in the CDR3. The germline V gene has CDR1 SNHLY and CDR2 FYNNEI. CDR3 residues: CASKVTGQTDTQYF. In nucleotides, the CDR3 is TGTGCCAGCAAAGTGACAGGGCAAACAGATACGCAGTATTTT.

This clone was seen a single time. This sequence joins TRBV11-3 and TRBJ2-1; 7 bases map to TRBD2. There are 17 residues in the CDR3. J gave up 1 base and V 0 bases, and 6 bases lay outside the gene matches. The germline V gene has CDR1 SGHNT and CDR2 YENEEA. The CDR3 DNA follows: TGTGCCAGCAGCTTAGACAGGGAGGGATGGTCCTACAATGAGCAGTTCTTC. It specifies CASSLDREGWSYNEQFF.

The chain couples TRBV2 to TRBJ1-5, with 12 bases identical to TRBD1. This CDR3 comprises 16 residues. Germline loops: CDR1 SNHLY, CDR2 FYNNEI. The V gene end was trimmed by 6 bases and the J gene end by 7 bases; junction bases not matched to a gene: 10. CDR3 coding DNA: TGTGCCAGCAGATCCGGGACAGGGGGCTTCGGGCAGCCCCAGCATTTT. Residues: CASRSGTGGFGQPQHF.

CDR3 sequence reads: CASSEESGLGNTIYF. CDR3 nucleotides: TGTGCCAGCAGTGAAGAGTCTGGGCTTGGAAACACCATATATTTT. V is TRBV2 and J is TRBJ1-3; D gene uncertain. The ends were cut back, 1 base at V and 3 bases at J, with 10 bases in the middle. In germline, CDR1 is SNHLY, CDR2 FYNNEI. CDR3 length: 15 residues.

There are a few counts of this clone. V usage is TRBV29-1 and J usage is TRBJ1-1; D is unresolved. The germline gives CDR1 SQVTM, CDR2 ANQGSEA. CDR3 length: 13 residues. Trimming stripped 0 bases from V and 0 bases from J, with 5 bases between. The CDR3 loop reads CSVEEVVNTEAFF. DNA of the CDR3: TGCAGCGTTGAAGAGGTAGTGAACACTGAAGCTTTCTTT. Filled out from reference TRBV29-1 and TRBJ1-1, the complete variable domain reads SAVISQKPSRDICQRGTSLTIQCQVDSQVTMMFWYRQQPGQSLTLIATANQGSEATYESGFVIDKFPISRPNLTFSTLTVSNMSPEDSSIYLCSVEEVVNTEAFFGQGTRLTVV.

This clone was found once. V usage is TRBV6-7 and J usage is TRBJ2-7; no definite D call. TRBV6-7 is placed among ORFs of uncertain function. V lost 0 bases, J lost 6 bases, and 18 bases lay in between. CDR3 length: 16 amino acids. The CDR3 DNA reads as TGTGCCAGCAGTTACTCCCCGACTGGCCAAGATGTCGAGCAGTACTTC. It specifies CASSYSPTGQDVEQYF.

The rearrangement links TRBV28 to TRBJ2-3; TRBD1 matches at 11 bases. V was pared by 7 bases and J by 4 bases, with 7 bases of the junction left unmatched. There are 15 residues in the CDR3. In germline, CDR1 is MDHEN, CDR2 SYDVKM. The CDR3 sequence is CASMQGTGGADTQYF. As DNA, the CDR3 is TGTGCCAGCATGCAGGGGACAGGGGGGGCAGATACGCAGTATTTT.

This clone appeared once. The same CDR3 is also encoded by other DNA sequences in this sample. CDR3 amino acids: CASSLGLASYNEQFF. CDR3 bases: TGCGCCAGCAGCCTAGGACTAGCCTCCTACAATGAGCAGTTCTTC. The V gene is TRBV5-1, the J gene TRBJ2-1, with 8 bases lining up with TRBD2. The CDR3 spans 15 residues. Germline V gene data show CDR1 as SGHRS and CDR2 as YFSETQ. V dropped 4 bases and J dropped 0; count of bases not matched to a gene: 3. Variable domain in full (rest from reference TRBV5-1 and TRBJ2-1): KAGVTQTPRYLIKTRGQQVTLSCSPISGHRSVSWYQQTPGQGLQFLFEYFSETQRNKGNFPGRFSGRQFSNSRSEMNVSTLELGDSALYLCASSLGLASYNEQFFGPGTRLTVL.

The chain uses TRBV5-1 and TRBJ2-3, with D possibly being TRBD2 (7 bases). With 6 bases removed from V and 2 bases from J, the gap between germline ends came to 22 bases. CDR1 is SGHRS and CDR2 is YFSETQ in the germline V gene. The CDR3 covers 17 residues. The CDR3, as DNA: TGCGCCAGCAACTACCCGCGAGGGGGGGGCTACACAGATACGCAGTATTTT. It is translated as CASNYPRGGGYTDTQYF.

This chain joins TRBV6-5 and TRBJ2-3; D may be TRBD2 (5 bases). The CDR3 covers 13 residues. V was pared by 7 bases and J by 1 base, with 9 bases between. The germline V gene encodes CDR1 MNHEY and CDR2 SVGAGI. CDR3 DNA: TGTGCCAGCACCCCCGGGGGCACAGATACGCAGTATTTT. It is translated as CASTPGGTDTQYF.

The V and J genes are TRBV10-1 and TRBJ2-1; the D gene is possibly TRBD1 (6 bases). CDR1 and CDR2 (germline): WNHNN, SYGVQD (reference sequence). The V gene lost 2 bases and the J gene lost 0 bases, with 11 bases spanning the gap. CDR3 length equals 16 residues. The CDR3 protein is CASSEGGIYSYNEQFF. The DNA of the CDR3 is TGCGCCAGCAGTGAGGGGGGCATTTACTCCTACAATGAGCAGTTCTTC.

The CDR3 loop is CASSRGTSGLYQETQYF. CDR3 coding DNA: TGTGCCAGTAGTAGGGGGACTAGCGGGCTTTACCAAGAGACCCAGTACTTC. The V and J genes are TRBV19 and TRBJ2-5; TRBD2 agrees at 12 bases. Germline CDR1 reads LNHDA; CDR2 reads SQIVND (reference sequence). The CDR3 has 17 amino acids. The junction had 6 bases not matched to a gene; V was cut back by 4 bases and J by 0 bases.

CDR3 sequence: CASSSTGGRAFF. The CDR3 DNA is TGTGCCAGCAGCTCTACAGGGGGCAGGGCTTTCTTT. The chain uses TRBV28 and TRBJ1-1; the match to TRBD1 covers 9 bases. Germline trimming cut 6 bases from V and 11 bases from J; bases unmatched to any gene: 7. The CDR3 consists of 12 residues. The germline gives CDR1 MDHEN, CDR2 SYDVKM.

The V and J genes are TRBV15 and TRBJ1-5; possible D gene TRBD1, 6 bases. Germline CDR1 is LNHNV and CDR2 is YYDKDF (reference sequence). Trimming left V 3 bases short and J 9 bases short, with 12 bases between. The CDR3 covers 13 residues. In DNA, the CDR3 is TGTGCCACCAGCAGGTTACAGGGATCGCCCCAGCATTTT. It translates to CATSRLQGSPQHF.

The chain carries TRBV7-2 and TRBJ1-1; tentative D call: TRBD1 (6 bases). The length of the CDR3 is 14 residues. Germline V gene data show CDR1 as SGHTA and CDR2 as FQGNSA. V shed 3 bases and J shed 5 bases, with 13 bases lying between them. The CDR3 loop is CASSLGAVGTEAFF. The CDR3 nucleotides read TGTGCCAGCAGCTTGGGGGCAGTGGGGACTGAAGCTTTCTTT. Full variable domain (rest looked up from reference TRBV7-2 and TRBJ1-1): GAGVSQSPSNKVTEKGKDVELRCDPISGHTALYWYRQSLGQGLEFLIYFQGNSAPDKSGLPSDRFSAERTGGSVSTLTIQRTQQEDSAVYLCASSLGAVGTEAFFGQGTRLTVV.

The genes are TRBV28 and TRBJ2-5, with 14 bases aligning to TRBD2. Germline assignment: CDR1 MDHEN and CDR2 SYDVKM. Germline trimming cut 5 bases from V and 2 bases from J; bases unmatched to any gene: 4. The CDR3 runs 16 residues. Written as DNA, the CDR3 is TGTGCCAGCAGTCTTAGGACTAGCGGGGGGCAAGAGACCCAGTACTTC. It codes for CASSLRTSGGQETQYF.

This clone has more than one count but fewer than ten. V and J are TRBV7-8 and TRBJ1-3; tentative D call: TRBD1 (6 bases). Germline V CDR1 and CDR2: SGHVS, FQNEAQ. The CDR3 covers 17 residues. V lost 1 base and J lost 0, with 13 bases in between. The DNA for the CDR3 is TGTGCCAGCAGCTTAGGTCCGGACAGACTCTCTGGAAACACCATATATTTT. It is translated as CASSLGPDRLSGNTIYF.

V and J are TRBV29-1 and TRBJ2-1; a possible D gene is TRBD1 (6 bases). The V gene lost 3 bases and the J gene lost 8 bases, with 11 bases spanning the gap. The CDR3 runs to 12 residues. The germline gives CDR1 SQVTM, CDR2 ANQGSEA. CDR3 DNA: TGCAGCGTTGAGGACAGTCTAGATGAGCAGTTCTTC. Amino acids: CSVEDSLDEQFF.

This clone was seen just once. This rearrangement joins TRBV7-2 to TRBJ2-5; maybe TRBD2 (7 bases). V was clipped by 3 bases and J by 5 bases, with 13 bases between them. The germline V gene has CDR1 SGHTA and CDR2 FQGNSA. The CDR3 is made up of 14 amino acids. The CDR3 here is CASSLGGRRETQYF. CDR3 in DNA: TGTGCCAGCAGCTTGGGGGGGCGGCGCGAGACCCAGTACTTC. Together with reference TRBV7-2 and TRBJ2-5, the CDR3 gives the full variable domain: GAGVSQSPSNKVTEKGKDVELRCDPISGHTALYWYRQSLGQGLEFLIYFQGNSAPDKSGLPSDRFSAERTGGSVSTLTIQRTQQEDSAVYLCASSLGGRRETQYFGPGTRLLVL.

The chain couples TRBV24-1 to TRBJ2-3; 8 nucleotides align to TRBD2. Trimming took 4 bases from V and 2 from J; bases not matched to a gene: 10. Germline values: CDR1 KGHDR, CDR2 SFDVKD. This CDR3 spans 17 amino acids. CDR3 sequence (DNA): TGTGCCACCAGTGACCTCGGGGCGGGGGGTTCCACAGATACGCAGTATTTT. Protein sequence: CATSDLGAGGSTDTQYF.

The chain carries TRBV3-1 (or the pseudogene TRBV3-2) and TRBJ2-6; D gene uncertain. The CDR3 covers 14 residues. CDR1 is LGHDT and CDR2 is YNNKEL in the germline V gene (reference sequence). V gave up 0 bases and J gave up 4 bases, with 4 bases separating them. CDR3 coding DNA: TGTGCCAGCAGCCAAGACGTGGGGGCCAACGTCCTGACTTTC. It is translated as CASSQDVGANVLTF.

A note on this clone: Germline and junction disagree at one end, which may indicate a read error. The V and J genes are TRBV12-3 or TRBV12-4 and TRBJ1-2; D ambiguous. The CDR3 sequence is 12 residues long. DNA of the CDR3: TGTGCCAGCAGCTTAGGAGAGTATGGCTACACCTTC. Its translation: CASSLGEYGYTF.

The chain uses TRBV10-2 and TRBJ2-6; D is ambiguous. With 8 bases removed from V and 0 bases from J, the gap between germline ends came to 5 bases. Germline V CDR1 and CDR2: WSHSY, SAAADI. This CDR3 region has 13 residues. The CDR3 reads CASLSSGANVLTF. The CDR3 DNA sequence: TGCGCCAGCCTCTCCTCTGGGGCCAACGTCCTGACTTTC.

CDR3 coding DNA: TGTGCCAGCAGCTTCCCGGGACTCCGAGGAGATACGCAGTATTTT. Translated, it gives CASSFPGLRGDTQYF. V is TRBV9 and J is TRBJ2-3; possible D gene TRBD2, 6 bases. The V end lost 4 bases, the J end lost 5 bases, and 17 bases lay between the germline ends. The CDR3 is 15 residues long. In germline, CDR1 is SGDLS, CDR2 YYNGEE.

The chain is built from TRBV6-5 and TRBJ2-7; 9 nucleotides align to TRBD2. CDR1 MNHEY and CDR2 SVGAGI come from the germline V gene. CDR3 length: 15 amino acids. V gave up 10 bases and J gave up 3 bases; unmatched junction bases: 13. The CDR3 sequence is CATHGAGGLSYEQYF. CDR3 nucleotides: TGTGCCACCCATGGAGCGGGGGGACTGAGCTACGAGCAGTACTTC.